Reported below is one TCR beta chain. The specificity of this receptor is unknown. The limits of the CDR3 on the DNA are not certain, so only TCRdb's listed CDR3 is given. CDR1 MDHEN and CDR2 SYDVKM are derived from the germline V gene. Measured from the cysteine to the phenylalanine, the CDR3 is 17 residues long. Reading the label with the study, this specimen's treatment or condition is: AdE1-LMPpoly-expanded autologous EBV-specific T-cell therapy followed by anti-PD-1 nivolumab. This sample was included in a study of EBV T-cell therapy then PD-1 blockade in nasopharyngeal carcinoma (dated by TCRdb to about 2021). The Qiagen DNeasy Kit was used to extract genomic DNA from the sorted cells. Deep sequencing of the TCR beta chain was done on the immunoSEQ platform. The paper's processing steps were these. The immunoSEQ Analyzer software was used to analyze the repertoire data. The table comes from immuneACCESS by way of TCRdb, which keeps in-frame sequences with V and J called. Part of the clones is missing from these tables; in studies checked, under half for an unresolved V gene and the rest for unknown reasons. The V and J calls and the clone size are those of that table, but D and trimming were determined from the DNA. This sample holds 15,000 to 20,000 clones; 84% were observed only once. Around 32% of the sample is in the top ten clones.

The sample in question was CD8+ T cells from blood, obtained at roughly day 34 from a patient whose treatment included autologous EBV-specific T cells and nivolumab. The source is a man aged 35 to 55 with nasopharyngeal carcinoma. Recombination linked TRBV28 to TRBJ2-6; the table gives TRBD1 as D, unverified against the DNA. The CDR3 sequence is CASSSSSRGTGANVLTF.